The TCR beta chain described here comes from a study of shared clonotypes between healthy human individuals. General study results and limits: Compared with clonotypes that all four donors shared, non-shared clonotypes had lower generation probabilities.

This CDR3 has 14 amino acids. CDR1 is MDHEN, CDR2 SYDVKM, per germline. V dropped 2 bases and J dropped 4 bases, with 9 bases sitting between them. Notes on this clone: The antigen is undetermined.

Each sample came from a Caucasian adult donor living in Nashville, Tennessee. Sequencing used immunoSEQ multiplex PCR; TCRdb keeps in-frame clones, though not all of them. Among around 2,000,000 clones listed, roughly 94% were seen once. The sequencing input was naive CD4+ T cells sorted from blood. As to subset: CD45RA+ positively selected. The origin of this receptor is a man in his late teens or twenties in good health. The chain carries TRBV28 and TRBJ2-1, with D uncertain. The CDR3 DNA follows: TGTGCCAGCAGTTTACCCGGCCGGTACAATGAGCAGTTCTTC. It specifies CASSLPGRYNEQFF.